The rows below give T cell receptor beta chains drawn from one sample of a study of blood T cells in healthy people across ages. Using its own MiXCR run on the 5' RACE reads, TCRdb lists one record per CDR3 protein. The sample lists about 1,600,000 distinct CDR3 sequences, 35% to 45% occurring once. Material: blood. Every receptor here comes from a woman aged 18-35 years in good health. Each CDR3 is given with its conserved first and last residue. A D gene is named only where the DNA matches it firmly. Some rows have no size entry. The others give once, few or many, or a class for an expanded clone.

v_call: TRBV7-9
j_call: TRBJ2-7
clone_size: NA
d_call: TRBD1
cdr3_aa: CASTQGDFLSYEQYF
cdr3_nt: TGTGCCAGCACCCAGGGGGATTTTCTCTCCTACGAGCAGTACTTC

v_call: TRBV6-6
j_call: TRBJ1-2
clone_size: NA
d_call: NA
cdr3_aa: CASSPQVRVGYTF
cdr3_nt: TGTGCCAGCAGTCCCCAAGTTCGTGTTGGCTACACCTTC

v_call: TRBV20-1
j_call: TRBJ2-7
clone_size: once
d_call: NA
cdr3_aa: CSAALQSSYNEQYF
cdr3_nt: TGCAGTGCGGCGCTACAGAGCTCCTACAATGAGCAGTACTTC

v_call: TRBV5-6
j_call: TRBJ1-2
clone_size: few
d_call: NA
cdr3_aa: CASSFLKGTTNYGYTF
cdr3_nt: TGTGCCAGCAGCTTCCTCAAGGGAACTACAAACTATGGCTACACCTTC

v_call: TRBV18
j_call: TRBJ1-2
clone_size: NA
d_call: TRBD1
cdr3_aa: CASSGTGGKSGYTF
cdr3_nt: TGTGCCAGCTCAGGAACAGGGGGGAAGAGTGGCTACACCTTC

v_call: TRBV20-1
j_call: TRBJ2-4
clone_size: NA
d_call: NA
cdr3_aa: CSARDIPSLAKNIQYF
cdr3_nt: TGCAGTGCTAGAGATATCCCCTCCTTAGCCAAAAACATTCAGTACTTC

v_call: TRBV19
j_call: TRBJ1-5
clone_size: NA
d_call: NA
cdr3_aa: CASSSQILSNQPQHF
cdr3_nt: TGTGCCAGTAGTTCCCAGATACTTAGCAATCAGCCCCAGCATTTT

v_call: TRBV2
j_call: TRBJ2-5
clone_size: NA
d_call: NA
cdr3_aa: CASFRDVKETQYF
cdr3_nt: TGTGCCAGCTTCCGGGACGTCAAGGAGACCCAGTACTTC

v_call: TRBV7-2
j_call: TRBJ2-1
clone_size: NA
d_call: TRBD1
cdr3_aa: CASSLAQGGQQFF
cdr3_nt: TGTGCCAGCAGCTTAGCACAGGGGGGTCAACAGTTCTTC

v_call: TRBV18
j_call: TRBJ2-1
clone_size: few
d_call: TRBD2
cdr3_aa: CASSARPGLWNEQFF
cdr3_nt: TGTGCCAGCTCAGCGCGACCGGGACTATGGAATGAGCAGTTCTTC

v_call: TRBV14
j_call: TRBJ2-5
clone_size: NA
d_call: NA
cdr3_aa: CASSRASYQETQYF
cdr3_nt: TGTGCCAGTTCTAGAGCCTCGTACCAAGAGACCCAGTACTTC

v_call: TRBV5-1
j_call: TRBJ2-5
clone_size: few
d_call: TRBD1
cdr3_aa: CASGTDRAETQYF
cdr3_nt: TGCGCCAGCGGAACGGACAGGGCAGAGACCCAGTACTTC

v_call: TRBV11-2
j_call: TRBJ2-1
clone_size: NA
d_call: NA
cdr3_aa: CASSPDVNNEQFF
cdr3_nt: TGTGCCAGCAGCCCCGACGTAAACAATGAGCAGTTCTTC

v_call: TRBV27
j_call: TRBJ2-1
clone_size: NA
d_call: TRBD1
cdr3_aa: CASSLDRNSYEQFF
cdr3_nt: TGTGCCAGCAGTTTGGACAGGAATTCCTACGAGCAGTTCTTC

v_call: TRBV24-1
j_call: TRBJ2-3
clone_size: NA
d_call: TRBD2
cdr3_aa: CAVSGRAVADTQYF
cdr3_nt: TGTGCCGTAAGCGGGAGGGCCGTAGCAGATACGCAGTATTTT

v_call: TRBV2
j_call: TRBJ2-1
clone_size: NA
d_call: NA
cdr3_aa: CASSEVGVRNEQFF
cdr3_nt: TGTGCCAGCAGTGAAGTGGGGGTACGGAATGAGCAGTTCTTC

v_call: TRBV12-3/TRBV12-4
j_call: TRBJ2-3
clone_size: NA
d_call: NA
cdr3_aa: CASSPIGLSTDTQYF
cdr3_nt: TGTGCCAGCAGTCCGATCGGGCTGAGCACAGATACGCAGTATTTT

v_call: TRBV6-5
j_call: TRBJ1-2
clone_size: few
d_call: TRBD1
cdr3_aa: CASRTGDGYTF
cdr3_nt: TGTGCCAGCAGGACAGGGGATGGCTACACCTTC

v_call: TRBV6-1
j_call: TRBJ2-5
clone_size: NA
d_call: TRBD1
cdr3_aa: CASSGRPQGQETQYF
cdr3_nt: TGTGCCAGCAGTGGACGACCACAGGGGCAAGAGACCCAGTACTTC

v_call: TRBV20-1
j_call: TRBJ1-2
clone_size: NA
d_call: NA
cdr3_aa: CSARDYRFYGYTF
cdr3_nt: TGCAGTGCTAGAGATTACAGATTCTATGGCTACACCTTC

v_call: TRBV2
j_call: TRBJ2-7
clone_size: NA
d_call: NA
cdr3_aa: CASIRTREQYF
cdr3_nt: TGTGCCAGCATCCGGACTCGGGAGCAGTACTTC

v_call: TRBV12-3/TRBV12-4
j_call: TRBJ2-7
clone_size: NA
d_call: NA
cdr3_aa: CAGSWGHREQYF
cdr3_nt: TGTGCCGGCAGCTGGGGACACCGCGAGCAGTACTTC

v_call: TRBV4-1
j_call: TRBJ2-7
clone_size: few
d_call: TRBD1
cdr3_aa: CASSPDRDSSYNEQYF
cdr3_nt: TGCGCCAGCAGCCCTGACCGGGACAGCTCCTACAATGAGCAGTACTTC

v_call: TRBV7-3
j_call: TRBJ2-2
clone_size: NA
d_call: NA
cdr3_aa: CASSHSRSNTGELFF
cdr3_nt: TGTGCCAGCAGCCATTCAAGATCCAACACCGGGGAGCTGTTTTTT

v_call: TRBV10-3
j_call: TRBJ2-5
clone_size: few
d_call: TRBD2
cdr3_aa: CAIRDPQAGGKWEQYF
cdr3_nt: TGTGCCATCAGAGATCCTCAAGCGGGGGGGAAATGGGAGCAGTACTTC

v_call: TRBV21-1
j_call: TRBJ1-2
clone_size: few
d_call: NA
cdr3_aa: CASSTRQAGYGYTF
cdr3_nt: TGTGCCAGCAGCACCCGACAGGCGGGCTATGGCTACACCTTC

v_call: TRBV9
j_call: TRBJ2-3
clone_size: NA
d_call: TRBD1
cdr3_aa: CASSLGTGRDTDTQYF
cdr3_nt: TGTGCCAGCAGCCTCGGGACAGGGCGGGACACAGATACGCAGTATTTT

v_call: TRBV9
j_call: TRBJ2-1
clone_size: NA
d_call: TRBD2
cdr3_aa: CASSVEASGTYNEQFF
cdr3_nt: TGTGCCAGCAGCGTAGAAGCTAGCGGGACCTACAATGAGCAGTTCTTC

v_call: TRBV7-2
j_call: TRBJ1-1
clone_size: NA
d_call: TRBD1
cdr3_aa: CASSIRQGIIEMNTEAFF
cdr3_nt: TGTGCCAGCAGCATAAGACAGGGGATTATTGAAATGAACACTGAAGCTTTCTTT

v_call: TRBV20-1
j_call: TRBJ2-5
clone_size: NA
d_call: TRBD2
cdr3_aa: CSARDRRGGETQYF
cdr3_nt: TGCAGTGCTAGAGATCGACGGGGGGGAGAGACCCAGTACTTC

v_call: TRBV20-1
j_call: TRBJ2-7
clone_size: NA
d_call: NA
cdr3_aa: CSVMDGTSYEQYF
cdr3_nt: TGCAGTGTTATGGACGGAACCTCCTACGAGCAGTACTTC

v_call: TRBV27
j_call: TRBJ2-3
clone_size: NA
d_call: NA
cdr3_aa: CASSLRPWPQYF
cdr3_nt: TGTGCCAGCAGTTTACGCCCCTGGCCGCAGTATTTT

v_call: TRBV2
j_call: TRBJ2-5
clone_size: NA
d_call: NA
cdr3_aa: CASNQLADQETQYF
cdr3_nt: TGTGCCAGCAATCAGTTGGCCGACCAAGAGACCCAGTACTTC

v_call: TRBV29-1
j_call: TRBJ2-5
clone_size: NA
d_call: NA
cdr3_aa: CSAPSGGYEQYF
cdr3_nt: TGCAGCGCTCCCTCGGGGGGCTATGAGCAGTACTTC

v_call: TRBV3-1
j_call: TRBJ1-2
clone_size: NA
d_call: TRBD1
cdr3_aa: CASRDRGQAGYTF
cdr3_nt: TGTGCCAGCAGAGACAGGGGGCAGGCTGGCTACACCTTC

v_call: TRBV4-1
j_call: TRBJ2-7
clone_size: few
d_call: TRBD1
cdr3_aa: CASSQEGTGNYEQYF
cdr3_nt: TGCGCCAGCAGCCAAGAGGGGACAGGGAACTACGAGCAGTACTTC

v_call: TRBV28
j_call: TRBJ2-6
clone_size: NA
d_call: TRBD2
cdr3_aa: CASSSNPGGPGANVLTF
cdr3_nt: TGTGCCAGCAGCTCAAACCCGGGGGGGCCTGGGGCCAACGTCCTGACTTTC

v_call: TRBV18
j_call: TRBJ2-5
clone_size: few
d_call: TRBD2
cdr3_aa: CASSPPQRGISETQYF
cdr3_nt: TGTGCCAGCTCACCACCGCAGCGGGGGATATCAGAGACCCAGTACTTC

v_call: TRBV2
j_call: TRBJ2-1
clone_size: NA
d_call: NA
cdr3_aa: CASRDGGGARNEQFF
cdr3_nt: TGTGCCAGCAGGGATGGAGGGGGGGCCAGGAATGAGCAGTTCTTC

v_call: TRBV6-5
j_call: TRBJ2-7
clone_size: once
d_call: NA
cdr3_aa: CASSYSIVANNEQYF
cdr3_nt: TGTGCCAGCAGTTACTCGATAGTGGCAAACAATGAGCAGTACTTC

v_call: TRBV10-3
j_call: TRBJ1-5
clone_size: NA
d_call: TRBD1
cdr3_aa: CAISAGQGGGPQPQHF
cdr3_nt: TGTGCCATCAGCGCCGGACAGGGTGGAGGGCCTCAGCCCCAGCATTTT

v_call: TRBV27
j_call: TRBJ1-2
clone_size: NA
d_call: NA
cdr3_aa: CASSLAGIGALGYTF
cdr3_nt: TGTGCCAGCAGTTTAGCGGGGATCGGCGCATTAGGCTACACCTTC

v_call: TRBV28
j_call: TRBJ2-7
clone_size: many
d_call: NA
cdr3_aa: CASSSPTEQYF
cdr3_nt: TGTGCCAGCAGTTCCCCGACCGAGCAGTACTTC

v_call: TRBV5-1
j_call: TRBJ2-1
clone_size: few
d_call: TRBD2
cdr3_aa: CASSLARTSGHYNEQFF
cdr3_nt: TGCGCCAGCAGCTTGGCCCGGACTAGCGGGCATTACAATGAGCAGTTCTTC

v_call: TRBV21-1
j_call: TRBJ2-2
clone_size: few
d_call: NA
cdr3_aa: CASSKVWAENTGELFF
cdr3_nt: TGTGCCAGCAGCAAAGTTTGGGCAGAGAACACCGGGGAGCTGTTTTTT

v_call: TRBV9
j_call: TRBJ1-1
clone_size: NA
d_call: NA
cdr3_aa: CASSDGANTEAFF
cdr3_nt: TGTGCCAGCAGCGACGGGGCGAACACTGAAGCTTTCTTT

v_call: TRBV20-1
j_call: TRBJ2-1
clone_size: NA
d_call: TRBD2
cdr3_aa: CSAAGSGTSVERSSYNEQFF
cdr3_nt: TGCAGTGCAGCAGGGTCCGGGACTAGCGTGGAACGGAGCTCCTACAATGAGCAGTTCTTC

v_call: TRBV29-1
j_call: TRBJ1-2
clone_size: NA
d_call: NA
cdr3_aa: CSVKGGLRGYTF
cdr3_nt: TGCAGCGTTAAGGGGGGTTTGCGTGGCTACACCTTC

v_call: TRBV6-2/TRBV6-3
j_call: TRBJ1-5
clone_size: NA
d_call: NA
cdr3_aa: CASRPRGNSNQPQHF
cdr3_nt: TGTGCCAGCAGACCAAGGGGGAATAGCAATCAGCCCCAGCATTTT

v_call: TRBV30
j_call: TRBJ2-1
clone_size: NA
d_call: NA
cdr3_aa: CAWTPGQRTYNEQFF
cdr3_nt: TGTGCCTGGACCCCAGGTCAGCGGACCTACAATGAGCAGTTCTTC

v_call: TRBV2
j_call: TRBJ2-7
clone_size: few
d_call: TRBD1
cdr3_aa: CASLEGQGAYEQYF
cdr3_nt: TGTGCCAGCTTAGAGGGACAGGGGGCCTACGAGCAGTACTTC

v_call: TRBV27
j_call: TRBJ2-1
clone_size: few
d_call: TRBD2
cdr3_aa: CASSSLAGVYEQFF
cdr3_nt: TGTGCCAGCAGTTCTCTAGCGGGAGTCTATGAGCAGTTCTTC

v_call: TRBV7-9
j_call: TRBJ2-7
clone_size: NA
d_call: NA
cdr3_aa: CASSVYGAKNGHEQYF
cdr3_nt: TGTGCCAGCAGCGTGTACGGGGCCAAAAACGGGCACGAGCAGTACTTC

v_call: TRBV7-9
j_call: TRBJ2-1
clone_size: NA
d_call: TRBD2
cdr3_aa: CASSLGLAVGNEQFF
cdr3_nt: TGTGCCAGCAGCTTGGGACTAGCAGTGGGGAATGAGCAGTTCTTC

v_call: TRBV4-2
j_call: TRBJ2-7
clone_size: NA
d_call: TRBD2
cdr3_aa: CASSSLLAGGLREQYF
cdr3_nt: TGTGCCAGCAGCTCCCTACTAGCGGGGGGGCTAAGAGAGCAGTACTTC